This T cell receptor (beta chain) was retrieved from a study of CD8+ T cells in alopecia areata. Study context: Administration of oral tofacitinib to treated patients was at 5 to 10 mg twice daily. Treated patients' severity was scored by percentage of affected scalp area. Study outcomes and limitations: Affected scalp, especially in alopecia totalis/universalis, had a higher clonality than normal scalp did. Besides other cells, scalp samples also yield sequences of resident alphabeta T cells from normal skin.

CDR3 length equals 12 residues. The V gene end was trimmed by 7 bases and the J gene end by 7 bases; junction bases not matched to a gene: 6. Germline lookup yields CDR1 SQVTM and CDR2 ANQGSEA. This clone occurred a few times. The antigen is undetermined. Documented treatment: oral pan-JAK inhibitor, 5-10 mg twice daily. cDNA reverse transcribed from extracted RNA served as the sequencing template. Profiled with immunoSEQ multiplex PCR; TCRdb holds only in-frame clones, not every one. The sample carries approximately 200,000 clones, 45% to 65% recorded once. The sequence was obtained from a human donor with alopecia areata. This chain links TRBV29-1 with TRBJ2-4; TRBD1 aligns across 8 bases. The specimen was CD4+ T cells sorted from blood, collected at week 4, from a patient treated with tofacitinib. CDR3 region: CSAEDRDNIQYF. The CDR3 DNA follows: TGCAGCGCTGAGGACAGGGACAACATTCAGTACTTC.